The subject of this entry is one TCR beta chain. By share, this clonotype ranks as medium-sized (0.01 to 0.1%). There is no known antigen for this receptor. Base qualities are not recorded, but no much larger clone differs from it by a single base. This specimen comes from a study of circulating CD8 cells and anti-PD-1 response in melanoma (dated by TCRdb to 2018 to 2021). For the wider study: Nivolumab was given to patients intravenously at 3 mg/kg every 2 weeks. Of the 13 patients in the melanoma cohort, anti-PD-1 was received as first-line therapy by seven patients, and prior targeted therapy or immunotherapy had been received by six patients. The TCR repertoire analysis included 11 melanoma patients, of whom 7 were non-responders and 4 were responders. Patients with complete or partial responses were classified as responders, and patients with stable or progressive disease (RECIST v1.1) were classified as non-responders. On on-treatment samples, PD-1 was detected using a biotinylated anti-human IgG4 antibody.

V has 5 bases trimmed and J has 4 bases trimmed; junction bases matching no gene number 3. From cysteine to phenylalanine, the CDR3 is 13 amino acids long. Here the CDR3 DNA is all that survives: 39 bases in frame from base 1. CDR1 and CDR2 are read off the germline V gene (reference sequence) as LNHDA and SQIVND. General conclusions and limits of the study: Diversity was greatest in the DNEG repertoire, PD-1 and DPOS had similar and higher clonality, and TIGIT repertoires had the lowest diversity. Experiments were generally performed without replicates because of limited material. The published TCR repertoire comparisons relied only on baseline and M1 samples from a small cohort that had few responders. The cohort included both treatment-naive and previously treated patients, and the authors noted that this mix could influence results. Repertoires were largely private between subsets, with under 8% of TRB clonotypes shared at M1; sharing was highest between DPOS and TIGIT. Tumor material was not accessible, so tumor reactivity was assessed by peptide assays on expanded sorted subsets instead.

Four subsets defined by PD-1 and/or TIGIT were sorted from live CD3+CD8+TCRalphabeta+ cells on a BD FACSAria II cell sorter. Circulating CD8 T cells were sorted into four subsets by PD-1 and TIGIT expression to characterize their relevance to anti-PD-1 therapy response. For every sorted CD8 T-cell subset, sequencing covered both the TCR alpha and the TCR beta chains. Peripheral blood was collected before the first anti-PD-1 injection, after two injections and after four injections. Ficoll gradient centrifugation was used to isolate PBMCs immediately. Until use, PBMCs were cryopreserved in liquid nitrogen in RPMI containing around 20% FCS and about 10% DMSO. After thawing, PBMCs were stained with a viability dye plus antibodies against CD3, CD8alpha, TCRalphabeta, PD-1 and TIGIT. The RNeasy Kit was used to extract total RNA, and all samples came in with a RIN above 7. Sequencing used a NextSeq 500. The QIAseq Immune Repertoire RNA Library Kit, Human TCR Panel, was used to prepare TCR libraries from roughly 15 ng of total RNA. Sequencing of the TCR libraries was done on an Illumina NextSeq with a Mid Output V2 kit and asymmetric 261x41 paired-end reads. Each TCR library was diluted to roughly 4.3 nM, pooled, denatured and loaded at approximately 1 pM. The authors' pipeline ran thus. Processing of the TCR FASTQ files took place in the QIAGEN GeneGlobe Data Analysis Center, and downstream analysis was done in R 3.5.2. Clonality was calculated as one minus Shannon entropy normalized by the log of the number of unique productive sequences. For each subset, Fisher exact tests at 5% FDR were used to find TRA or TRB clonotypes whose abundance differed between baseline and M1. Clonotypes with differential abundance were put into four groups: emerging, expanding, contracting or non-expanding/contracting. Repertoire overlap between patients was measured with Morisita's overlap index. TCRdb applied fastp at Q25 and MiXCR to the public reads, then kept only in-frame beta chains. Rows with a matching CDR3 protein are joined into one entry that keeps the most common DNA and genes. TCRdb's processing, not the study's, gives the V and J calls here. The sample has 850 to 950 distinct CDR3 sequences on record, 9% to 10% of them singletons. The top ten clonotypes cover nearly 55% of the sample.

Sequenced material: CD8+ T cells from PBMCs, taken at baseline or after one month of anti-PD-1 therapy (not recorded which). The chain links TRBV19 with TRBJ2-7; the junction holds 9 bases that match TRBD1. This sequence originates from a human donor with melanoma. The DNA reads TGTGCCAGTAGTTTCGGACAGGGGTACGAGCAGTACTTC. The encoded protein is CASSFGQGYEQYF.